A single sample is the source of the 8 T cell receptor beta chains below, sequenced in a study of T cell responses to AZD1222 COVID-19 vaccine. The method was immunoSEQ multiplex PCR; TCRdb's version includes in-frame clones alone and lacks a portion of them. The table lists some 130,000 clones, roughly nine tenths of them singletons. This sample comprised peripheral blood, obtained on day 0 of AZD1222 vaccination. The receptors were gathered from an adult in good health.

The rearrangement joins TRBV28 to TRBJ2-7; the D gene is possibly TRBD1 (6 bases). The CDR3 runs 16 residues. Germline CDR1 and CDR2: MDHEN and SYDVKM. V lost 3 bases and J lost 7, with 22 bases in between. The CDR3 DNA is TGTGCCAGCAGTTTGGTCGGGCAGGGGCCTTTGGGTGAGCAGTACTTC. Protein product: CASSLVGQGPLGEQYF.

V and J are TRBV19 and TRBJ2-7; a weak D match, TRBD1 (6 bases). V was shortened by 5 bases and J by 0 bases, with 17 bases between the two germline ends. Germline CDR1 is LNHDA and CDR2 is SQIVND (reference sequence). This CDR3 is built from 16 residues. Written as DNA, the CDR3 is TGTGCCAGTAGTGGCCGTCGGGACAAGAGCTCCTACGAGCAGTACTTC. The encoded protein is CASSGRRDKSSYEQYF.

This CDR3 is CASSKDRESQPQHF. In DNA form, the CDR3 reads TGTGCCAGCAGCAAGGACAGGGAGAGTCAGCCCCAGCATTTT. J is TRBJ1-5 and V is TRBV7-9; 8 bases match TRBD1. Germline values: CDR1 SEHNR, CDR2 FQNEAQ (reference sequence). Trimming removed 5 bases from V and 6 bases from J; junction bases left unmatched: 6. The CDR3 is 14 amino acids.

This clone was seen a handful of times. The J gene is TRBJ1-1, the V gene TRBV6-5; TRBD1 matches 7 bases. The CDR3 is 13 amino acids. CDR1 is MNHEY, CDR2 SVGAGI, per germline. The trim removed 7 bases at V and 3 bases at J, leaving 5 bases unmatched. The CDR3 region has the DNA TGTGCCAGCACCCTGACAGGGCACACTGAAGCTTTCTTT. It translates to CASTLTGHTEAFF.

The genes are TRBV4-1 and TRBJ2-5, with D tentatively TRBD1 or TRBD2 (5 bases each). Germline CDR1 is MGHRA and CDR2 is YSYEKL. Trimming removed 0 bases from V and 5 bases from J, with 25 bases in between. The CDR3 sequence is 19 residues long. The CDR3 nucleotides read TGCGCCAGCAGCCAAGAAAGGGGTACCGGGACCCCCTCAATGGAGACCCAGTACTTC. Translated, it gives CASSQERGTGTPSMETQYF.

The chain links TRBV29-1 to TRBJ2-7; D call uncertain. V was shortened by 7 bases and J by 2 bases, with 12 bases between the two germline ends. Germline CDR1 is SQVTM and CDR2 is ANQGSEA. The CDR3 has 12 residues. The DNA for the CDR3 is TGCAGCGCAGAAAGGGCCCCCTACGAGCAGTACTTC. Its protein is CSAERAPYEQYF.

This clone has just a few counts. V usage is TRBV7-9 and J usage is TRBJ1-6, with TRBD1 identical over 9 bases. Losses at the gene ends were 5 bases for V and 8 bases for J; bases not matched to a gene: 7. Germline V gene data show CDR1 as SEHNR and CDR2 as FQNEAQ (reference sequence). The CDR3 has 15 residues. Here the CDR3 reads CASSAQQGAHSPLHF. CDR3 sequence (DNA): TGTGCCAGCAGCGCCCAACAGGGGGCTCATTCACCCCTCCACTTT.

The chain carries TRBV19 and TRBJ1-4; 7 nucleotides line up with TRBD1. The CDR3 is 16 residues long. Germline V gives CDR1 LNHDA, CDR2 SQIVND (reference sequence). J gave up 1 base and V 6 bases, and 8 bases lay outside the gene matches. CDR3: CASRLTGTVTNEKLFF. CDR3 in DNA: TGTGCCAGTAGACTAACCGGGACAGTAACTAATGAAAAACTGTTTTTT.